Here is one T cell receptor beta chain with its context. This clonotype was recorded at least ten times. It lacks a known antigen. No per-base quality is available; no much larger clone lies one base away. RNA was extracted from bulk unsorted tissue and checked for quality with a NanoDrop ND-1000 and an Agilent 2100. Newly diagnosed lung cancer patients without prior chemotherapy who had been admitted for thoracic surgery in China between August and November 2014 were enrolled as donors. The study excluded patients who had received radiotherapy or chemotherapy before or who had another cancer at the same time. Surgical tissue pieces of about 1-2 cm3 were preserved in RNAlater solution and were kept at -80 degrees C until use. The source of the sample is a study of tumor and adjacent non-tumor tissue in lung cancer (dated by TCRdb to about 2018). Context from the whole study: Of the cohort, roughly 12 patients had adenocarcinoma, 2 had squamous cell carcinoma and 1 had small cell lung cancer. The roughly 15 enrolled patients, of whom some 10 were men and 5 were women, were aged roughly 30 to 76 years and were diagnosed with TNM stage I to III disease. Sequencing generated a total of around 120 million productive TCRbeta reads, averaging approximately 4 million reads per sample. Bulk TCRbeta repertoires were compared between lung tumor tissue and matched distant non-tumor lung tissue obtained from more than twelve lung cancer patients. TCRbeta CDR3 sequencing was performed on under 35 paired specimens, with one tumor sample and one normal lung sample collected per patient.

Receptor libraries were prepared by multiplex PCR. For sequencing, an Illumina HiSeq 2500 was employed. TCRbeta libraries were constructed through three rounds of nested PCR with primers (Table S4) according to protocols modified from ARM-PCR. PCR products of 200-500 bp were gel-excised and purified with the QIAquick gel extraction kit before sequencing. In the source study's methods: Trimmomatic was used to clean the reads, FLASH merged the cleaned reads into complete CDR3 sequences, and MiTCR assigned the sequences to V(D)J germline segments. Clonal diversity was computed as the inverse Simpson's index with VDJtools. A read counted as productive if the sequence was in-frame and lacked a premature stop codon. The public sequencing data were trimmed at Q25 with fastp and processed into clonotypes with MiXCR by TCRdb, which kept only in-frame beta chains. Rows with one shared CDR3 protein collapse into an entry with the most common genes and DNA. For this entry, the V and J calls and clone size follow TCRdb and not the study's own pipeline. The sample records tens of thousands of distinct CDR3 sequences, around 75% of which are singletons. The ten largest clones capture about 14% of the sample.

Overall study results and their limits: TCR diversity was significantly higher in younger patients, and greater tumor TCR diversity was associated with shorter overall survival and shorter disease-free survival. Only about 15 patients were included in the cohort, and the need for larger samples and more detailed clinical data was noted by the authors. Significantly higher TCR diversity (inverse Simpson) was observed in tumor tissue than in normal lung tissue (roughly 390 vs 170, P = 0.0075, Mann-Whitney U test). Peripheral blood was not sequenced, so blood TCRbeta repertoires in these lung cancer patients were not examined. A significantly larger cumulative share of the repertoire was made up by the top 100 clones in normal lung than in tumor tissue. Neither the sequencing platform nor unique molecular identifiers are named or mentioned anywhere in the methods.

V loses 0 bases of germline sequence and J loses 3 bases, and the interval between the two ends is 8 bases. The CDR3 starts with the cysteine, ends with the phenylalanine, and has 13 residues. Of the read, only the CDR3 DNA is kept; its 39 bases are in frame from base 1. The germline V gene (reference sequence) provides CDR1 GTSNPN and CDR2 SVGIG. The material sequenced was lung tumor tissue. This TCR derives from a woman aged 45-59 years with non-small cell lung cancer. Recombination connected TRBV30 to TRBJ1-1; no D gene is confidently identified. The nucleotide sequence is TGTGCCTGGAGTGTATTGGTGGACACTGAAGCTTTCTTT. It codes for CAWSVLVDTEAFF.